Following are 31 T cell receptor beta chains from one sample sequenced in a study of blood T cells in healthy people across ages. A second PCR, run for roughly 7 to 12 cycles, used a sample-barcoded 5' primer plus a J-beta primer mix. TCRdb processed the 5' RACE reads anew with MiXCR; each CDR3 protein has one entry. The data show more than 700,000 distinct CDR3 sequences, around 50% seen once. Sequencing input: blood. The receptors come from an older man in good health.

The chain carries TRBV28 and TRBJ2-1; D call uncertain. CDR3 length equals 17 residues. With 3 bases removed from V and 0 bases from J, the gap between germline ends came to 15 bases. Germline V gives CDR1 MDHEN, CDR2 SYDVKM. DNA for the CDR3: TGTGCCAGCAGTTTTTCTAGAGGCGGTATCTCCTACAATGAGCAGTTCTTC. It encodes CASSFSRGGISYNEQFF.

The rearrangement links TRBV18 to TRBJ2-1; the match to TRBD2 covers 7 bases. V gave up 3 bases and J gave up 7 bases; unmatched junction bases: 9. CDR3 length: 15 amino acids. The V gene's germline CDR1 is KGHSH and CDR2 LQKENI. The chain's CDR3 is CASSPTTGGGNEQFF. The CDR3, as DNA: TGTGCCAGCTCACCCACTACGGGAGGTGGAAATGAGCAGTTCTTC.

This clonotype was detected many times. The genes are TRBV12-3 or TRBV12-4 and TRBJ2-2, with TRBD1 identical over 9 bases. The CDR3 runs to 15 residues. J gave up 7 bases and V 5 bases, and 8 bases lay outside the gene matches. The CDR3 here is CASSPRDRANGELFF. For the CDR3, the DNA is TGTGCCAGCAGTCCAAGGGACAGGGCGAACGGGGAGCTGTTTTTT.

Concerning this clonotype itself: The junction departs from the called germline gene at one end, perhaps through a read error. The chain is built from TRBV9 and TRBJ2-4; D perhaps matches TRBD2 (5 bases). This CDR3 comprises 14 residues. Germline loops: CDR1 SGDLS, CDR2 YYNGEE. CDR3 sequence (DNA): TGTGCTAGCAGCGTGCAAGGGAGTACGAACATTCAGTACTTC. This codes for CASSVQGSTNIQYF.

This chain uses TRBV27 with TRBJ2-3, with 9 bases that match TRBD2. V was pared by 7 bases and J by 4 bases, with 6 bases of the junction left unmatched. This CDR3 is 14 amino acids long. CDR1 and CDR2 from the germline V gene are MNHEY and SMNVEV (reference sequence). The CDR3 loop is CASMLREGADTQYF. The CDR3 nucleotides are TGTGCCAGCATGTTGCGGGAGGGCGCAGATACGCAGTATTTT.

This clonotype was picked up a small number of times. This chain uses TRBV5-1 with TRBJ1-6; TRBD1 matches at 9 bases. This CDR3 has 15 residues. Germline loops: CDR1 SGHRS, CDR2 YFSETQ. V shed 1 base and J 9 bases; nucleotides not matched to a gene: 5. CDR3 nucleotide sequence: TGCGCCAGCAGCTTGACAGGGGGCTTGGGTTCACCCCTCCACTTT. It specifies CASSLTGGLGSPLHF.

There are a few counts of this clonotype. This chain uses TRBV7-2 with TRBJ2-7; weak D call: TRBD2 (6 bases). Germline assignment: CDR1 SGHTA and CDR2 FQGNSA. V lost 5 bases and J 0 bases, leaving 11 bases between the germline ends. The CDR3 runs 14 residues. CDR3 nucleotides: TGTGCCAGCAGCCGATTCGGGAGCTCCTACGAGCAGTACTTC. The encoded protein is CASSRFGSSYEQYF.

This clonotype showed up just a few times. The chain has TRBV4-1 and TRBJ2-6; the D gene is possibly TRBD1 (5 bases). The CDR3 length is 16 residues. CDR1 is MGHRA and CDR2 is YSYEKL in the germline V gene. V was pared by 2 bases and J by 3 bases, with 11 bases between. DNA for the CDR3: TGCGCCAGCAGCCAACCCGCAGGGAATGGGGCCAACGTCCTGACTTTC. It encodes CASSQPAGNGANVLTF.

This clonotype was picked up many times. The CDR3, as DNA: TGCAGCGTTGAAAAGGACACAGATACGCAGTATTTT. It yields the protein CSVEKDTDTQYF. The chain employs TRBV29-1 and TRBJ2-3; D remains ambiguous. The CDR3 length is 12 residues. With 2 bases removed from V and 2 bases from J, the gap between germline ends came to 5 bases. Germline CDR1 reads SQVTM; CDR2 reads ANQGSEA.

CDR3 amino acids: CASSQDRDSLGYTF. The CDR3 DNA follows: TGTGCCAGCAGCCAAGACAGGGACTCTCTTGGCTACACCTTC. The J gene is TRBJ1-2, the V gene TRBV7-9; TRBD1 aligns across 7 bases. CDR1 is SEHNR, CDR2 FQNEAQ, per germline (reference sequence). The CDR3 sequence is 14 residues long. V lost 5 bases, J lost 7 bases, and 10 bases stayed unmatched.

This chain uses TRBV20-1 with TRBJ2-1; no firm D call. The DNA end is a closer match to TRBJ2-7, so the J assignment may be wrong. Germline CDR1 reads DFQATT; CDR2 reads SNEGSKA (reference sequence). The CDR3 is 16 residues long. CDR3 protein: CSARDYGSVQYDEQYF. The CDR3 nucleotides are TGCAGTGCTAGAGATTACGGTTCGGTCCAGTACGATGAGCAGTACTTC.

The chain recombines TRBV20-1 with TRBJ2-7, with a weak D call TRBD2 (5 bases). The CDR3 extends over 13 amino acids. CDR1 and CDR2 (germline): DFQATT, SNEGSKA (reference sequence). V shed 6 bases and J shed 2 bases, with 14 bases lying between them. The CDR3 DNA reads TGCAGTGCCCCCCCCAGCGGCACCTACGAGCAGTACTTC. Protein product: CSAPPSGTYEQYF.

The chain has TRBV12-3 or TRBV12-4 and TRBJ2-7; D ambiguous. The CDR3 covers 14 residues. V was pared by 1 base and J by 1 base, with 8 bases between. CDR3 nucleotides: TGTGCCAGCAGTTTAGGGACGAAGTCCTACGAGCAGTACTTC. Encoded protein: CASSLGTKSYEQYF.

The chain employs TRBV29-1 and TRBJ2-7; D remains ambiguous. The V and J ends lost 4 bases and 2 bases respectively, with 9 bases between them. The CDR3 has 12 residues. CDR1 and CDR2 from the germline V gene are SQVTM and ANQGSEA. The CDR3 sequence is CSVGMRTYEQYF. The CDR3, as DNA: TGCAGCGTTGGCATGCGTACCTACGAGCAGTACTTC.

The gene calls are TRBV20-1 and TRBJ2-2, with TRBD2 matching over 8 bases. Germline V gene data show CDR1 as DFQATT and CDR2 as SNEGSKA (reference sequence). The J segment lost 0 bases and the V segment lost 3 bases, leaving 3 bases of the junction unmatched. The CDR3 has 15 amino acids. CDR3 sequence reads: CSASGLATNTGELFF. CDR3 in DNA: TGCAGTGCTAGTGGACTAGCTACGAACACCGGGGAGCTGTTTTTT.

Concerning this clonotype: This may arise from a read error, as a much more abundant clone is one base away. The V gene is TRBV10-2, the J gene TRBJ2-3; D perhaps matches TRBD2 (6 bases). The CDR3 loop spans 14 amino acids. Germline lookup yields CDR1 WSHSY and CDR2 SAAADI. The DNA for the CDR3 is TGCACCAGCAGTGTGACTAGAGAGCCAGATACGCAGTATTTT. Amino acid sequence: CTSSVTREPDTQYF.

V gene TRBV5-1 combines with J gene TRBJ1-2; no definite D call. The CDR3 has 15 amino acids. The V gene's germline CDR1 is SGHRS and CDR2 YFSETQ. Between the trimmed V and J ends, which lost 4 bases and 0 bases, there was a span of 13 bases. The CDR3 DNA is TGCGCCAGCAGCCAAGACAACAGAGCTAACTATGGCTACACCTTC. Its protein product is CASSQDNRANYGYTF.

The rearrangement uses TRBV10-2 and TRBJ2-1; 9 bases are a match to TRBD2. The CDR3 is 15 amino acids. V gave up 3 bases and J gave up 7 bases; unmatched junction bases: 7. Germline V gives CDR1 WSHSY, CDR2 SAAADI. CDR3 region: CASSDLAGKGNEQFF. CDR3 coding DNA: TGCGCCAGCAGTGACCTAGCGGGAAAGGGGAATGAGCAGTTCTTC.

This clonotype was observed at least ten times. This may stem from a read error, because a much larger clone lies one nucleotide away. The rearrangement links TRBV27 to TRBJ2-6, with D hard to call. Trimming pared 6 bases from V and 0 bases from J, leaving 3 bases between. The CDR3 loop spans 13 amino acids. The germline V gene encodes CDR1 MNHEY and CDR2 SMNVEV (reference sequence). This chain's CDR3 is CASSFSGANVLTF. CDR3 DNA sequence: TGTGCCAGCAGCTTCTCTGGGGCCAACGTCCTGACTTTC.

This clonotype turned up a few times. The chain has TRBV5-1 and TRBJ2-3; 10 nucleotides match TRBD1. The ends lost 1 base at V and 4 bases at J; junction bases unmatched: 9. Germline assignment: CDR1 SGHRS and CDR2 YFSETQ. This CDR3 contains 17 residues. The CDR3 DNA reads as TGCGCCAGCAGCTTGAGGGGACAGGGGATGAGCGCAGATACGCAGTATTTT. Protein product: CASSLRGQGMSADTQYF.

DNA for the CDR3: TGTGCCAGCAGGGTGACGACCGGGGAGCTGTTTTTT. Translation gives CASRVTTGELFF. The chain has TRBV2 and TRBJ2-2; no clear D. The CDR3 totals 12 residues. Per germline, CDR1 SNHLY and CDR2 FYNNEI. The V and J ends lost 6 bases and 5 bases respectively, with 7 bases between them. The complete variable domain, with remaining parts taken from reference TRBV2 and TRBJ2-2, reads EPEVTQTPSHQVTQMGQEVILRCVPISNHLYFYWYRQILGQKVEFLVSFYNNEISEKSEIFDDQFSVERPDGSNFTLKIRSTKLEDSAMYFCASRVTTGELFFGEGSRLTVL.

For this clonotype: The junction differs from germline at one of its ends, possibly a read error. The gene calls are TRBV24-1 and TRBJ2-3; the D gene is possibly TRBD2 (6 bases). Germline V gene data show CDR1 as KGHDR and CDR2 as SFDVKD. There are 13 residues in the CDR3. DNA for the CDR3: TGTGCCGCCAGTGAGGACTATAGGGATACGCAGTATTTT. It yields the protein CAASEDYRDTQYF.

There are many counts of this clonotype. The chain is built from TRBV10-3 and TRBJ1-2; D not certain. The CDR3 has 12 amino acids. The V gene lost 4 bases and the J gene lost 4 bases, with 7 bases spanning the gap. Germline CDR1 is ENHRY and CDR2 is SYGVKD. The CDR3 nucleotides read TGTGCCATCAGTGGAGGAAGCTATGGCTACACCTTC. Encoded protein: CAISGGSYGYTF.

The rearrangement links TRBV5-1 to TRBJ2-3; TRBD1 aligns across 8 bases. The V segment lost 0 bases and the J segment 6 bases; nucleotides outside the gene matches: 6. Germline CDR1 and CDR2: SGHRS and YFSETQ. CDR3 length: 15 residues. The CDR3 is CASSLGQGLADTQYF. The CDR3 bases are TGCGCCAGCAGCTTGGGACAGGGGCTCGCCGATACGCAGTATTTT.

As for this clonotype: A much larger clone lies one base from this, so it may be a read error. This chain links TRBV20-1 with TRBJ2-7; 10 nucleotides align to TRBD1. This CDR3 contains 15 residues. V was clipped by 2 bases and J by 7 bases; unmatched bases: 11. Germline-derived CDR1 and CDR2 are DFQATT and SNEGSKA (reference sequence). The CDR3 region has the DNA TGCAGTGCTAGATATGGGACAGGGGTGGGCAATGAGCAGTACTTC. The encoded protein is CSARYGTGVGNEQYF.

The CDR3 DNA reads TGCGCCAGCAGCCAAGATCTTCGACTAGCGCGTTCCTACAATGAGCAGTTCTTC. This encodes CASSQDLRLARSYNEQFF. The V gene is TRBV4-3, the J gene TRBJ2-1; 8 bases agree with TRBD2. This CDR3 region has 18 residues. After removal of 0 bases from V and 1 base from J, the junction contained 8 bases not matched to a gene. Looked up from germline, CDR1 is LGHNA and CDR2 is YSLEER.

J is TRBJ1-6 and V is TRBV20-1, with a tentative D call TRBD1 (5 bases). Trimming shortened V by 0 bases and J by 11 bases, and 11 bases separated the two germline ends. This CDR3 region has 13 residues. In germline, CDR1 is DFQATT, CDR2 SNEGSKA (reference sequence). The CDR3 is CSARDGANPPLHF. The CDR3 nucleotides are TGCAGTGCTAGAGATGGGGCAAATCCACCCCTCCACTTT.

This clonotype occurred a few times. This chain uses TRBV28 with TRBJ2-7; tentative D call: TRBD1 (5 bases). The CDR3 is 13 residues long. Germline values: CDR1 MDHEN, CDR2 SYDVKM. Trimming removed 7 bases from V and 6 bases from J, with 16 bases in between. The CDR3 reads CASKGVLGGEQYF. CDR3 nucleotide sequence: TGTGCCAGCAAAGGGGTTCTGGGCGGCGAGCAGTACTTC.

Concerning this clonotype: A clone one base away is much larger, so this may be a read error. The chain joins TRBV6-2 or TRBV6-3 to TRBJ2-7; D may correspond to TRBD1 or TRBD2 (6 bases each). The CDR3 is made up of 12 amino acids. The V gene lost 8 bases and the J gene lost 4 bases, with 12 bases spanning the gap. Germline CDR1 is MNHEY and CDR2 is SVGEGT. The DNA for the CDR3 is TGTGCCAGCGAGGGGGGCGGTTACGAGCAGTACTTC. Translating it yields CASEGGGYEQYF.

Turning to this clonotype: Its ends do not fully match the called genes, so a read error is possible. V gene TRBV5-4 combines with J gene TRBJ2-2; the D gene is possibly TRBD2 (6 bases). This CDR3 contains 15 residues. CDR1 is SGHNT, CDR2 YYREEE, per germline (reference sequence). CDR3: CASSLLAANTGGLFF. The CDR3 DNA reads TGTGCCAGCAGCTTGCTCGCTGCTAACACCGGGGGGCTGTTTTTT.

This chain connects TRBV6-5 to TRBJ2-6, with 12 bases fitting TRBD2. The CDR3 contains 18 residues. From germline, CDR1 is MNHEY and CDR2 SVGAGI. Trimming removed 4 bases from V and 0 bases from J; junction bases left unmatched: 4. This chain's CDR3 is CASSSGLAGTSGANVLTF. In DNA form, the CDR3 reads TGTGCCAGCAGTTCGGGACTAGCGGGTACCTCTGGGGCCAACGTCCTGACTTTC.